In its sample, the clone carrying this TCR beta chain was seen many times. Its antigen is not identified. This entry comes from a study of molecular identifiers for immune sequencing clone quantification. Findings and caveats of the study: Jurkat TCR RNA that was spiked in from one cell was reportedly detectable among approximately 900,000 naive cells.

This CDR3 region has 16 residues. V was clipped by 4 bases and J by 5 bases; unmatched bases: 12. Germline values: CDR1 SGHAT, CDR2 FQNNGV. TCRdb re-analysed the PCR reads in MiXCR, keeping a single row per CDR3 protein. The top ten hold 0.7% to 0.95% of the sample, which has roughly 300,000 distinct CDR3 sequences, about a quarter seen once. The sequenced sample consisted of naive CD8+ T cells from blood, with Jurkat cell RNA spiked in. The subset: FACS-sorted CD8+CD4-CCR7+CD45RA+ naive T cells. The receptor comes from a human donor in good health. Some libraries in this study had Jurkat cell RNA spiked in. J is TRBJ2-3 and V is TRBV11-2; 7 bases fit TRBD1. The CDR3 coding sequence is TGTGCCAGCAGCTGGGGGCGAAGGGGGCCAGAAGATACGCAGTATTTT. Its protein is CASSWGRRGPEDTQYF.